This TCR beta chain was retrieved from a study of T cell repertoires in cytomegalovirus infection. As for the study in general: CMV infection plus the matching HLA type was flagged by public TCR beta signatures. Study-wide findings and caveats: The ex vivo response was dominated by HLA-C-restricted CMV-specific TCR beta clonotypes.

TCRdb reprocessed the reads with MiXCR, giving one entry per CDR3 protein. This table has approximately 190,000 distinct CDR3 sequences, roughly 28% appearing once. This clonotype was seen repeatedly, ten times or more. Its antigen is not identified. Germline trimming cut 3 bases from V and 5 bases from J; bases unmatched to any gene: 7. Germline V gives CDR1 SGHTA, CDR2 FQGNSA. There are 14 residues in the CDR3. The source is a human donor in good health (CMV status not recorded). Some clones in this sample may be carry-over from other donors' samples. This chain joins TRBV7-2 and TRBJ2-7, with 7 bases fitting TRBD2. The sequencing sample was made of PBMCs. DNA of the CDR3: TGTGCCAGCAGCTTTCGGACTAGGTTGCACGAGCAGTACTTC. Amino acid sequence: CASSFRTRLHEQYF.